These T cell receptor beta chains were read from a single sample in a study of T cell changes during pregnancy in multiple sclerosis. The repertoire was sequenced with immunoSEQ multiplex PCR; TCRdb's copy has only in-frame clones and lacks some. The repertoire has roughly 24,000 clones, roughly 89% of them found once; the top ten carry roughly 8%. The material was CD8+ T cells from peripheral blood mononuclear cells, obtained in the first trimester of pregnancy. These receptors originate from a female donor in good health, enrolled as a control in a pregnancy study. Both conserved end residues are part of each CDR3. D genes are given only for firm matches. Clone size is stated in some rows and not others, as once, few, many or a class when expanded.

TRBV7-9,TRBJ2-7,TRBD2,NA,CASSPRTSWYEQYF,TGTGCCAGCAGCCCAAGGACTAGTTGGTACGAGCAGTACTTC
TRBV7-9,TRBJ2-4,NA,NA,CASSLQGAKNIQYF,TGTGCCAGCAGCCTACAGGGAGCCAAAAACATTCAGTACTTC
TRBV10-3,TRBJ1-1,NA,NA,CAISEFPDTEAFF,TGTGCCATCAGTGAGTTTCCGGACACTGAAGCTTTCTTT
TRBV27,TRBJ2-7,NA,NA,CASSLAGSYEQYF,TGTGCCAGCAGTTTAGCGGGGTCCTACGAGCAGTACTTC
TRBV25-1,TRBJ2-7,NA,NA,CASSVGTRRGQYF,TGTGCCAGCAGTGTCGGGACACGACGAGGGCAGTACTTC
TRBV7-3,TRBJ1-4,NA,NA,CASSPGGGSNEKLFF,TGTGCCAGCAGCCCTGGGGGGGGAAGTAATGAAAAACTGTTTTTT
TRBV5-4,TRBJ1-2,TRBD1,NA,CASSPGQGVYGYTF,TGTGCCAGCAGCCCAGGACAGGGAGTTTATGGCTACACCTTC
TRBV7-2,TRBJ2-3,TRBD2,NA,CASSLGYGGATDTQYF,TGTGCCAGCAGCTTAGGTTACGGGGGGGCAACAGATACGCAGTATTTT
TRBV4-3,TRBJ2-3,NA,NA,CASSLGTGETDTQYF,TGCGCCAGCAGCCTCGGAACGGGGGAAACAGATACGCAGTATTTT
TRBV4-3,TRBJ2-3,TRBD2,NA,CASSPGQAGTDTQYF,TGCGCCAGCAGCCCAGGCCAAGCGGGGACAGATACGCAGTATTTT
TRBV18,TRBJ2-5,NA,once,CASSPPLDPLPNF,TGTGCCAGCTCACCACCGCTAGACCCCTTACCTAACTTC
TRBV19,TRBJ2-7,TRBD1,NA,CASTRGPRERPIEQYF,TGTGCCAGTACTAGGGGGCCCAGGGAGAGACCTATCGAGCAGTACTTC
TRBV11-2,TRBJ2-1,NA,NA,CASSPLRLVTYNEQFF,TGTGCCAGCAGCCCCCTCAGACTAGTGACCTACAATGAGCAGTTCTTC
TRBV27,TRBJ2-7,NA,NA,CASSVSGNYEQYF,TGTGCCAGCAGCGTTTCCGGGAACTACGAGCAGTACTTC
TRBV4-2,TRBJ2-7,TRBD1,NA,CASSPSGQGANYEQYF,TGTGCCAGCTCACCCTCGGGACAGGGGGCTAATTACGAGCAGTACTTC
TRBV6-5,TRBJ2-7,TRBD2,NA,CASSLGLAGYEQYF,TGTGCCAGCAGCCTCGGACTAGCGGGGTACGAGCAGTACTTC
TRBV6-4,TRBJ2-1,TRBD2,NA,CASSGTSGGVNEQFF,TGTGCCAGCAGTGGAACTAGCGGGGGTGTCAATGAGCAGTTCTTC
TRBV7-2,TRBJ2-3,NA,NA,CASSLGATDTQYF,TGTGCCAGCAGCTTAGGAGCCACAGATACGCAGTATTTT
TRBV9,TRBJ2-7,NA,NA,CASSPEGRTYEQYF,TGTGCCAGCAGCCCCGAGGGGAGGACCTACGAGCAGTACTTC
TRBV9,TRBJ1-2,TRBD1,NA,CASSAPRQGVVHDYGYTF,TGTGCCAGCAGCGCCCCGCGGCAGGGGGTAGTTCATGACTATGGCTACACCTTC
TRBV5-4,TRBJ2-2,NA,NA,CASSSGGELFF,TGTGCCAGCAGCTCGGGGGGGGAGCTGTTTTTT
TRBV29-1,TRBJ2-3,TRBD2,NA,CSVEGGGGSTDTQYF,TGCAGCGTTGAAGGTGGCGGGGGGAGCACAGATACGCAGTATTTT
TRBV29-1,TRBJ2-3,NA,NA,CSVEDPARGTGDTQYF,TGCAGCGTTGAAGATCCTGCCCGGGGGACGGGAGATACGCAGTATTTT
TRBV27,TRBJ1-2,TRBD1,NA,CASSHRDSRNYGYTF,TGTGCCAGCAGTCATAGGGACAGCCGGAACTATGGCTACACCTTC
TRBV2,TRBJ2-7,TRBD1,NA,CASRGDRGFYEQYF,TGTGCCAGCAGGGGGGACAGGGGCTTCTACGAGCAGTACTTC
TRBV9,TRBJ1-4,NA,NA,CASTLLGRPHEKLFF,TGTGCCAGCACCTTATTGGGGCGACCCCACGAAAAACTGTTTTTT